Each of the 29 T cell receptor beta chains below was sequenced from the same sample in a study of CD8 T cells in ankylosing spondylitis. Study-level findings and limits: A TCR beta motif of roughly eight highly homologous variants appeared characteristic of ankylosing spondylitis blood.

One entry per CDR3 protein, called by TCRdb with MiXCR from the 5' RACE reads. The table shows about 440,000 distinct CDR3 sequences, with 17% occurring only once. For these receptors, no antigen is known. Sequenced material: blood, either unsorted or a sorted T cell fraction (not recorded which). The receptors come from a male donor with ankylosing spondylitis.

The chain recombines TRBV18 with TRBJ2-7; 13 bases are shared with TRBD2. After removal of 4 bases from V and 5 bases from J, the junction contained 8 bases not matched to a gene. This CDR3 region has 16 residues. CDR1 and CDR2 (germline): KGHSH, LQKENI. DNA of the CDR3: TGTGCCAGCTCACACGGACTAGCGGGAGTTTCAAACGAGCAGTACTTC. It translates to CASSHGLAGVSNEQYF.

The CDR3 DNA sequence: TGTGCCACCAGTAGCGGGAGGCATAGCACAGATACGCAGTATTTT. It codes for CATSSGRHSTDTQYF. The chain employs TRBV15 and TRBJ2-3; the match to TRBD2 covers 10 bases. J was trimmed by 0 bases and V by 6 bases; bases with no gene match: 3. CDR3 length: 15 amino acids. Germline CDR1 is LNHNV and CDR2 is YYDKDF (reference sequence).

The chain carries TRBV19 and TRBJ1-4, with unresolved D. The CDR3 length is 16 residues. V was cut by 7 bases and J by 0 bases, with 15 bases left in between. The germline V gene encodes CDR1 LNHDA and CDR2 SQIVND (reference sequence). The CDR3 coding sequence is TGTGCCAGTAAACGGGCTGCTAGTGCAACTAATGAAAAACTGTTTTTT. It specifies CASKRAASATNEKLFF.

This clonotype has a count of ten or more. The CDR3 spells CASSTGASYEQYF. The CDR3 DNA reads TGTGCCAGCAGTACAGGGGCATCCTACGAGCAGTACTTC. The V gene is TRBV12-3 or TRBV12-4, the J gene TRBJ2-7, with 7 bases lining up with TRBD1. The CDR3 is 13 amino acids. Germline trimming cut 5 bases from V and 1 base from J; bases unmatched to any gene: 2.

V is TRBV28 and J is TRBJ2-7, with D perhaps matching TRBD2 (5 bases). V was cut by 3 bases and J by 3 bases, with 12 bases left in between. CDR1 and CDR2 from the germline V gene are MDHEN and SYDVKM. The CDR3 has 14 residues. The CDR3 here is CASSFPPTSYEQYF. The DNA for the CDR3 is TGTGCCAGCAGTTTCCCCCCCACTAGCTACGAGCAGTACTTC.

A few counts support this clonotype. V usage is TRBV11-3 and J usage is TRBJ2-1; TRBD2 aligns across 9 bases. The CDR3 loop spans 14 amino acids. Germline CDR1 is SGHNT and CDR2 is YENEEA. V lost 5 bases, J lost 7 bases, and 6 bases stayed unmatched. CDR3 in amino acids: CASSRRTSVNEQFF. CDR3 nucleotides: TGTGCCAGCAGCAGACGGACTAGCGTAAATGAGCAGTTCTTC.

V gene TRBV5-1 combines with J gene TRBJ1-1; D is unclear. Germline CDR1 and CDR2: SGHRS and YFSETQ. CDR3 length: 14 amino acids. Trimming stripped 0 bases from V and 0 bases from J, with 6 bases between. The CDR3, as DNA: TGCGCCAGCAGCTTGGACGCGGTGAACACTGAAGCTTTCTTT. It is translated as CASSLDAVNTEAFF.

This clonotype was seen only a few times. The rearrangement uses TRBV12-3 or TRBV12-4 and TRBJ2-2, with D perhaps matching TRBD2 (6 bases). The CDR3 runs to 12 residues. V was trimmed by 8 bases and J by 4 bases, leaving 8 bases between them. The CDR3 here is CASWRGTGELFF. CDR3 sequence (DNA): TGTGCCAGCTGGCGGGGCACCGGGGAGCTGTTTTTT.

This clonotype was seen only a few times. The chain combines TRBV18 with TRBJ1-2; D is perhaps TRBD1 (5 bases). The germline V gene has CDR1 KGHSH and CDR2 LQKENI. V lost 1 base and J 5 bases, leaving 14 bases between the germline ends. The CDR3 runs to 15 residues. CDR3 residues: CASSPQGESGYGYTF. In nucleotides, the CDR3 is TGTGCCAGCTCACCACAAGGAGAATCAGGGTATGGCTACACCTTC.

The chain joins TRBV18 to TRBJ2-1, with D unresolved. V was clipped by 3 bases and J by 2 bases, with 11 bases between them. Germline values: CDR1 KGHSH, CDR2 LQKENI. The CDR3 contains 15 residues. The CDR3 is CASSPLIPTYNEQFF. DNA for the CDR3: TGTGCCAGCTCACCCCTAATTCCTACCTACAATGAGCAGTTCTTC.

The chain joins TRBV7-9 to TRBJ1-1; a weak D match, TRBD1 (6 bases). Per the germline V gene, CDR1 is SEHNR and CDR2 is FQNEAQ (reference sequence). The CDR3 is 15 amino acids. Trimming took off 2 bases at V and 3 bases at J, with 13 bases between the two ends. The CDR3 bases are TGTGCCAGCAGCTTACCCAACAGGGCCGACACTGAAGCTTTCTTT. Its protein product is CASSLPNRADTEAFF.

This clonotype was found a few times. The CDR3 loop reads CASSFSGQFNGYTF. In DNA form, the CDR3 reads TGTGCCAGCAGTTTCTCGGGACAGTTCAATGGCTACACCTTC. The genes are TRBV12-3 or TRBV12-4 and TRBJ1-2, with 7 bases lining up with TRBD1. The CDR3 covers 14 residues. Trimming took 3 bases from V and 6 from J; bases not matched to a gene: 7.

This clonotype was counted between two and nine times. V usage is TRBV6-5 and J usage is TRBJ1-1, with 7 bases aligning to TRBD1. The length of the CDR3 is 14 residues. Germline V lookup: CDR1 MNHEY, CDR2 SVGAGI. The V segment lost 4 bases and the J segment 5 bases; nucleotides outside the gene matches: 7. The DNA of the CDR3 is TGTGCCAGCAGTTTCCGACAGGGAAGTACTGAAGCTTTCTTT. Amino acids: CASSFRQGSTEAFF.

This clonotype has a handful of counts. This sequence joins TRBV6-2 or TRBV6-3 and TRBJ2-7, with TRBD1 as a possible D gene (5 bases). The CDR3 is made up of 15 amino acids. Germline V gene sequence: CDR1 MNHEY, CDR2 SVGEGT. The ends were cut back, 2 bases at V and 1 base at J, with 12 bases in the middle. The CDR3 DNA reads as TGTGCCAGCAGTTACACGGACACCTTATCCTACGAGCAGTACTTC. As protein: CASSYTDTLSYEQYF.

This clonotype has more than one count but fewer than ten. The chain links TRBV20-1 to TRBJ1-1; D remains unclear. CDR3 size: 14 residues. Germline CDR1 reads DFQATT; CDR2 reads SNEGSKA (reference sequence). V was cut by 1 base and J by 1 base, with 10 bases left in between. The CDR3, as DNA: TGCAGTGCTAGAGTGGATGGTACGAACACTGAAGCTTTCTTT. It yields the protein CSARVDGTNTEAFF.

This chain links TRBV6-1 with TRBJ1-1, with no clear D. Germline V gene sequence: CDR1 MNHNS, CDR2 SASEGT. This CDR3 comprises 17 residues. V was pared by 6 bases and J by 4 bases, with 24 bases between. The CDR3 loop is CASSRGMVGRGGTEAFF. The DNA of the CDR3 is TGTGCCAGCAGCCGCGGTATGGTGGGCAGAGGAGGCACTGAAGCTTTCTTT.

The chain carries TRBV5-1 and TRBJ1-5; 11 nucleotides align to TRBD1. CDR1 is SGHRS and CDR2 is YFSETQ in the germline V gene. The CDR3 is 19 residues long. V gave up 4 bases and J gave up 0 bases; unmatched junction bases: 12. CDR3 region: CASSHRGTGGGYSNQPQHF. Here the CDR3 DNA reads TGCGCCAGCAGCCACCGGGGGACAGGGGGAGGATATAGCAATCAGCCCCAGCATTTT.

Comments on this clonotype: An end of the junction does not agree with germline; a read error may underlie this. The chain joins TRBV20-1 to TRBJ1-5; D perhaps matches TRBD1 (5 bases). This CDR3 spans 15 amino acids. Germline values: CDR1 DFQATT, CDR2 SNEGSKA (reference sequence). The CDR3 here is CCARTETVPHQPQHF. In DNA, the CDR3 is TGCTGTGCTAGAACCGAGACAGTGCCCCATCAGCCCCAGCATTTT.

Only a few counts were recorded for this clonotype. The chain couples TRBV29-1 to TRBJ1-2, with a weak D call TRBD1 (6 bases). Trimming took 3 bases from V and 6 from J, leaving 14 bases between them. The CDR3 has 13 residues. Germline assignment: CDR1 SQVTM and CDR2 ANQGSEA. Here the CDR3 reads CSVDAQGRHGYTF. The CDR3 DNA reads as TGCAGCGTTGATGCCCAGGGGCGGCATGGCTACACCTTC.

The rearrangement links TRBV5-4 to TRBJ1-1; tentative D call: TRBD1 (5 bases). V was cut by 4 bases and J by 1 base, with 17 bases left in between. The CDR3 totals 16 residues. Germline values: CDR1 SGHNT, CDR2 YYREEE (reference sequence). The CDR3 DNA sequence: TGTGCCAGCAGCCCGGTTATCGGACAACCGAACACTGAAGCTTTCTTT. Translated, it gives CASSPVIGQPNTEAFF.

The J gene is TRBJ1-1, the V gene TRBV18; a weak D match, TRBD1 (6 bases). With 0 bases removed from V and 2 bases from J, the gap between germline ends came to 13 bases. Germline CDR1 and CDR2: KGHSH and LQKENI. The CDR3 loop spans 16 amino acids. The CDR3 sequence: CASSPPDRFTNTEAFF. CDR3 nucleotide sequence: TGTGCCAGCTCACCACCGGACAGATTTACTAACACTGAAGCTTTCTTT.

V usage is TRBV20-1 and J usage is TRBJ2-4; the match to TRBD2 covers 14 bases. V was pared by 6 bases and J by 2 bases, with 12 bases of the junction left unmatched. The CDR3 totals 18 residues. CDR1 DFQATT and CDR2 SNEGSKA come from the germline V gene (reference sequence). CDR3 residues: CSAGPGLAGDTTKNIQYF. CDR3 coding DNA: TGCAGTGCCGGACCGGGACTAGCGGGAGACACGACCAAAAACATTCAGTACTTC.

The genes are TRBV4-3 and TRBJ2-3; 8 bases align to TRBD2. The V gene's germline CDR1 is LGHNA and CDR2 YSLEER. The CDR3 covers 17 residues. Unmatched junction bases numbered 9, after V lost 0 bases and J lost 4 bases. DNA of the CDR3: TGCGCCAGCAGCCAAGAGGGGGTAGCGGGATCCCCAGATACGCAGTATTTT. Its protein product is CASSQEGVAGSPDTQYF.

The chain combines TRBV7-8 with TRBJ1-4, with D possibly TRBD1 on 5 matching bases. Germline V gene data show CDR1 as SGHVS and CDR2 as FQNEAQ. Trimming removed 5 bases from V and 8 bases from J, with 18 bases in between. The CDR3 contains 15 residues. The CDR3 DNA reads as TGTGCCAGCAGCACCAGACCCCTAAGGGGAGAAAAACTGTTTTTT. It translates to CASSTRPLRGEKLFF.

This clonotype was seen a few times. The CDR3 region is CATSPEGSWREKLFF. In nucleotides, the CDR3 is TGTGCCACCAGCCCAGAGGGTTCCTGGCGCGAAAAACTGTTTTTT. The chain is built from TRBV15 and TRBJ1-4; D uncertain. The CDR3 consists of 15 residues. Germline-derived CDR1 and CDR2 are LNHNV and YYDKDF (reference sequence). Trimming removed 5 bases at V and 8 bases at J, with 18 bases between.

This clonotype occurred a few times. The V and J genes are TRBV20-1 and TRBJ2-7; 10 bases map to TRBD2. The ends lost 6 bases at V and 5 bases at J; junction bases unmatched: 16. This CDR3 has 16 amino acids. CDR1 DFQATT and CDR2 SNEGSKA come from the germline V gene (reference sequence). CDR3 protein: CSAPSATSGVRDEQYF. CDR3 DNA sequence: TGCAGTGCGCCTTCAGCCACTAGCGGGGTCAGGGACGAGCAGTACTTC.

This chain links TRBV4-2 with TRBJ2-2; 7 bases are shared with TRBD1. Germline assignment: CDR1 LGHNA and CDR2 YNFKEQ. The CDR3 covers 16 residues. The junction had 12 bases not matched to a gene; V was cut back by 3 bases and J by 8 bases. The CDR3 is CASSQATGTASGELFF. DNA of the CDR3: TGTGCCAGCAGCCAGGCTACAGGGACAGCTTCTGGGGAGCTGTTTTTT.

This clonotype has only a few counts. The chain joins TRBV20-1 to TRBJ1-1; no definite D call. This CDR3 region has 15 residues. The germline V gene encodes CDR1 DFQATT and CDR2 SNEGSKA (reference sequence). V was trimmed by 1 base and J by 0 bases, leaving 12 bases between them. The CDR3 nucleotides are TGCAGTGCTAGAGCCCAGACAACGATGAACACTGAAGCTTTCTTT. Its protein is CSARAQTTMNTEAFF.

The chain joins TRBV29-1 to TRBJ2-3; tentatively, D is TRBD1 (6 bases). This CDR3 has 16 residues. Germline assignment: CDR1 SQVTM and CDR2 ANQGSEA. With 7 bases removed from V and 0 bases from J, the gap between germline ends came to 20 bases. The CDR3 DNA follows: TGCAGCGGGGGGATTGGGCAGGGGCTGAGCACAGATACGCAGTATTTT. Protein product: CSGGIGQGLSTDTQYF.